This T cell receptor beta chain was observed in a study of cytomegalovirus exposure and HLA in healthy donors. As for the study in general: As an earlier analysis found, 150 million to 200 million T cells yielded 117 million unique TCR beta sequences. Study outcomes and limitations: TCR sequences were mostly rare, though some public TCRs occurred in many donors. Reports showed the classifier diagnosing cytomegalovirus status with high specificity and sensitivity.

Unrecorded immune exposure was likely among donors, who were nominally healthy when sampled. CDR1 MDHEN and CDR2 SYDVKM come from the germline V gene. V lost 6 bases, J lost 11 bases, and 7 bases stayed unmatched. The length of the CDR3 is 12 residues. In this sample, this clone turned up once. Its target is not known. The PCR employed 60 Vbeta primers together with 13 Jbeta primers. Generated by immunoSEQ multiplex PCR, the TCRdb table keeps only in-frame clones and is missing some. Of 200,000 to 250,000 clones detected, 70% to 80% appear once; the ten largest clones hold approximately 3%. The sequencing input was PBMCs. The sequence derives from a woman aged 30 to 39 in good health and CMV-seronegative. The rearrangement links TRBV28 to TRBJ1-1; 9 nucleotides line up with TRBD1. In nucleotides, the CDR3 is TGTGCCAGCAGAGATCCCGGGACAGGGGCTTTCTTT. Residues: CASRDPGTGAFF.